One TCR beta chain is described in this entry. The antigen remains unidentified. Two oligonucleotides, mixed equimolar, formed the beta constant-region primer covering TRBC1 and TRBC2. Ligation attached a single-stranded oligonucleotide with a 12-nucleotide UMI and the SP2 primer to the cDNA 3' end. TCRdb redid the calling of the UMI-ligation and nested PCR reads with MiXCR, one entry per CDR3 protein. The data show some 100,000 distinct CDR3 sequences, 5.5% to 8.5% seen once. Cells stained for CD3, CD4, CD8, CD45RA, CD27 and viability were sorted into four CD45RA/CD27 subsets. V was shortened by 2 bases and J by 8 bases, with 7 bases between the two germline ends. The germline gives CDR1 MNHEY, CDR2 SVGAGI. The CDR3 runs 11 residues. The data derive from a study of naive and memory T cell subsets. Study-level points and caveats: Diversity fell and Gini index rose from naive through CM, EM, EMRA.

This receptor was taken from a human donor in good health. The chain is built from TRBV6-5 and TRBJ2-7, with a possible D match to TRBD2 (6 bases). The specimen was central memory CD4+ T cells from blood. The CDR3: CASSYGGKQYF. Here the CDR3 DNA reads TGTGCCAGCAGTTACGGGGGGAAGCAGTACTTC.